This TCR beta chain was recovered during a study of shared clonotypes between healthy human individuals. General study points: Deeper or shallower sequencing was expected to change how clonotypes are shared among donors. When naive CD4 clonotypes were compared across four donors, 4% to 6.5% were shared.

The data were produced by immunoSEQ multiplex PCR, yet TCRdb's version contains in-frame clones alone and is incomplete. The sample consists of roughly 2.5 million clones, around nine tenths of them appearing once. A note on this clone: Antigen specificity is unknown.

The CDR3 is 17 amino acids. V was pared by 3 bases and J by 0 bases, with 17 bases between. From germline, CDR1 is LNHDA and CDR2 SQIVND (reference sequence). The receptor comes from a man between 18 and 29 years old in good health. Sequenced: naive CD4+ T cells sorted from blood. Subset indicated: CD45RA+ positively selected. V and J are TRBV19 and TRBJ1-1; D is unclear. The CDR3 DNA reads as TGTGCCAGTAGTATTATAGGGCTGCCGCCCGTGAACACTGAAGCTTTCTTT. Its translation: CASSIIGLPPVNTEAFF.